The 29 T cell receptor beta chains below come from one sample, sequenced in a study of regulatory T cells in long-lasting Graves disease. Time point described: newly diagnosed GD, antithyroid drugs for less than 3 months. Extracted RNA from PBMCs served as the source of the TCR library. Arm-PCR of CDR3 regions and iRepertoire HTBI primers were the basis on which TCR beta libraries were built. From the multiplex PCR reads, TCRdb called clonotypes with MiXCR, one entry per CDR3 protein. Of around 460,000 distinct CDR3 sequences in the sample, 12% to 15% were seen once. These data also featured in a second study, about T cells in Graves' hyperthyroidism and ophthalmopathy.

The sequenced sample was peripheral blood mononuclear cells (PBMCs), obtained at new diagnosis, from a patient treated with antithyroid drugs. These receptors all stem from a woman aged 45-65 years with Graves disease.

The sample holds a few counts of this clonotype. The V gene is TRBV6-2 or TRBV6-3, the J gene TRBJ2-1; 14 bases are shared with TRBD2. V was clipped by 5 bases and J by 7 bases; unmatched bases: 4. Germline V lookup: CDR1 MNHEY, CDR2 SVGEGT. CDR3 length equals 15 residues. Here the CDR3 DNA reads TGTGCCAGCAGTAGACTAGCGGGAGGGGTAAATGAGCAGTTCTTC. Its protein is CASSRLAGGVNEQFF.

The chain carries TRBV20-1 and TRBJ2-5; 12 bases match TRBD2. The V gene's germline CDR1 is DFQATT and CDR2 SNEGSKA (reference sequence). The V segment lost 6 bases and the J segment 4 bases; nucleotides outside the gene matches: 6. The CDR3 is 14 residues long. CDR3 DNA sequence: TGCAGTGCCCGAGCGGGACTAGCGGGAGAGACCCAGTACTTC. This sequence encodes CSARAGLAGETQYF.

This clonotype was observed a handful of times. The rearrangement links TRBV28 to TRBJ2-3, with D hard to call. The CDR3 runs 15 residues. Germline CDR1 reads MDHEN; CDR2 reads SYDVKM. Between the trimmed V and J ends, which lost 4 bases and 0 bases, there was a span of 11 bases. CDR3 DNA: TGTGCCAGCAGTTGGACGTTCTCTAGCACAGATACGCAGTATTTT. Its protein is CASSWTFSSTDTQYF.

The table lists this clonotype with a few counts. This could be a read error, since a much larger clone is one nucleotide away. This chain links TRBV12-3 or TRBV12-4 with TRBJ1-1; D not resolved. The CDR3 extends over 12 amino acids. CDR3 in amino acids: CAGSLVQGRAFF. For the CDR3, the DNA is TGTGCCGGCAGTTTAGTTCAAGGTCGCGCTTTCTTT.

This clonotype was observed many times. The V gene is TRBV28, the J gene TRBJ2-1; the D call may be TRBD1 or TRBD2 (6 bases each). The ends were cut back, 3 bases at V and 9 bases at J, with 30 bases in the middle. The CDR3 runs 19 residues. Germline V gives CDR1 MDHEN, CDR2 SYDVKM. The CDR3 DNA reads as TGTGCCAGCAGTTTTGCGGCACAGGGCCGCCAAAGGAGGGGGTTTGAGCAGTTCTTC. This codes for CASSFAAQGRQRRGFEQFF.

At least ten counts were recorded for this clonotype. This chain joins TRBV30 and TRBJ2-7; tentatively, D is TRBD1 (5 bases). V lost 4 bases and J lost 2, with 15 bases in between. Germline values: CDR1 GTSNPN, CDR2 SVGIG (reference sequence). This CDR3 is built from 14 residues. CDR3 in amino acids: CAWTRRGMTYEQYF. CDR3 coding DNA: TGTGCCTGGACCCGAAGGGGTATGACCTACGAGCAGTACTTC.

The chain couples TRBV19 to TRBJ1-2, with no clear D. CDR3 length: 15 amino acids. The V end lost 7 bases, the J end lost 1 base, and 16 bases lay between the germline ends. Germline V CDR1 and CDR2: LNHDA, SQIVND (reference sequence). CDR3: CASKVDAVGNYGYTF. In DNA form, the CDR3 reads TGTGCCAGTAAAGTGGACGCAGTAGGTAACTATGGCTACACCTTC. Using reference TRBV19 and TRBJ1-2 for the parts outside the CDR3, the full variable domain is DGGITQSPKYLFRKEGQNVTLSCEQNLNHDAMYWYRQDPGQGLRLIYYSQIVNDFQKGDIAEGYSVSREKKESFPLTVTSAQKNPTAFYLCASKVDAVGNYGYTFGSGTRLTVV.

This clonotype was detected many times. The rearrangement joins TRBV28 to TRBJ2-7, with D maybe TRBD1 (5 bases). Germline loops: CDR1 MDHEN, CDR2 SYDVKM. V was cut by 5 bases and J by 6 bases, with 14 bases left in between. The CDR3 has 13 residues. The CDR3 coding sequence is TGTGCCAGCAGTACCCCGACAGTTGGCGAGCAGTACTTC. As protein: CASSTPTVGEQYF.

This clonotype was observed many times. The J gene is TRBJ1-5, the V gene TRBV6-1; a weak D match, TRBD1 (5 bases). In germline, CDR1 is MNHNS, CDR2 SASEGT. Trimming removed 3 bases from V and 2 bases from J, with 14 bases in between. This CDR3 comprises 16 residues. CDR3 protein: CASSESRGSGNQPQHF. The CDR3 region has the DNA TGTGCCAGCAGTGAGTCGAGGGGAAGCGGCAATCAGCCCCAGCATTTT.

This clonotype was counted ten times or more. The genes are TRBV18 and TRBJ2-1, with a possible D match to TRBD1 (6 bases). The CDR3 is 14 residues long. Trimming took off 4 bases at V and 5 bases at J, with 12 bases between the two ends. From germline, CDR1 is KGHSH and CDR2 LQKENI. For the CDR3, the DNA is TGTGCCAGCTCACAGGACAGTGAAGACAATGAGCAGTTCTTC. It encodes CASSQDSEDNEQFF.

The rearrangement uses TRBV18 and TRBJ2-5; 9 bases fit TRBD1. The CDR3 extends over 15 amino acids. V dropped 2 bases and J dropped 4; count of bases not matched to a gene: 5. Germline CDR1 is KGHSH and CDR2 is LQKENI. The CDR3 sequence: CASSPIRTGVETQYF. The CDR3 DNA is TGTGCCAGCTCACCAATCCGGACAGGGGTAGAGACCCAGTACTTC.

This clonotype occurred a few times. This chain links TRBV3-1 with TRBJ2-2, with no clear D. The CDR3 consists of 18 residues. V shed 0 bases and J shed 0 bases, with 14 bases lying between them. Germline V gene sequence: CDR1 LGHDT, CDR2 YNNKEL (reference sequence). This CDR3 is CASSQDRTPNTNTGELFF. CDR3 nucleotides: TGTGCCAGCAGCCAAGACAGGACCCCGAATACGAACACCGGGGAGCTGTTTTTT.

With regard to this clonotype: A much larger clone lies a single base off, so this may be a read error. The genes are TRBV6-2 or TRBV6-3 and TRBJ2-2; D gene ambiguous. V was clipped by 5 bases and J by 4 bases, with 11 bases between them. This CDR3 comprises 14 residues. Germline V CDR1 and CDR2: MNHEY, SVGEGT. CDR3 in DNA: TGTGCCAGCAGTCGGACCAGGAGCACCGGGGAGCTGTTTTTT. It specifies CASSRTRSTGELFF.

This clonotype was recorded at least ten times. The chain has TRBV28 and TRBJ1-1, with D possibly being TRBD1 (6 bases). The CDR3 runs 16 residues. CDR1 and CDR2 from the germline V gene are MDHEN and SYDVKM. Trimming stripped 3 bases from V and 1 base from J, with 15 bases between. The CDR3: CASSFPRGARNTEAFF. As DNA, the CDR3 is TGTGCCAGCAGTTTCCCTCGGGGGGCTAGGAACACTGAAGCTTTCTTT.

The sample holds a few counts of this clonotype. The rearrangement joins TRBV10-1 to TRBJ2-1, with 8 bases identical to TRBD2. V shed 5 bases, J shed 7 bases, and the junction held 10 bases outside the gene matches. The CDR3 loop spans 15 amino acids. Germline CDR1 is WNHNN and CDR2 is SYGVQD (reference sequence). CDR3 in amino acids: CASSPLAGGANEQFF. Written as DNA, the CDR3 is TGCGCCAGCAGTCCTCTAGCGGGCGGAGCTAATGAGCAGTTCTTC.

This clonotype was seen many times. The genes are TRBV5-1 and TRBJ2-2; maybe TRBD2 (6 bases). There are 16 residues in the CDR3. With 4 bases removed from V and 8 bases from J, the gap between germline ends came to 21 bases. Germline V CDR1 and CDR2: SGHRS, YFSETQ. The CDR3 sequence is CASSGGAHSTIGELFF. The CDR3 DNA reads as TGCGCCAGCAGCGGCGGGGCGCACTCGACTATAGGGGAGCTGTTTTTT.

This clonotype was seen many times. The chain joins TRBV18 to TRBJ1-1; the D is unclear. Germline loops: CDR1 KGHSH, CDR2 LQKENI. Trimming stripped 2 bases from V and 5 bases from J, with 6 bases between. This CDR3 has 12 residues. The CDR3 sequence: CASSPIGTEAFF. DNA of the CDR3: TGTGCCAGCTCACCAATCGGGACTGAAGCTTTCTTT.

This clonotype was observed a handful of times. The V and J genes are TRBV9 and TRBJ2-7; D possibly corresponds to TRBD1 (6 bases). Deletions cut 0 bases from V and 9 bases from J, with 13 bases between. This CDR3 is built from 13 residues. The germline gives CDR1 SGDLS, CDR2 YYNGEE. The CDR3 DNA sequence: TGTGCCAGCAGCGTAGCCCCAGGGGTTGCGCAGTACTTC. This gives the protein CASSVAPGVAQYF.

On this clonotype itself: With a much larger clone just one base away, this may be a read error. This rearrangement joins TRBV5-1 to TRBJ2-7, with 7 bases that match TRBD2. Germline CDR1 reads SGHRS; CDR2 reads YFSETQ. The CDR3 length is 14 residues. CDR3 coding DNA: TGCGCCGGCAGCTTGGGTGGACTAGGCGACGAGCAGTACTTC. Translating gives CAGSLGGLGDEQYF.

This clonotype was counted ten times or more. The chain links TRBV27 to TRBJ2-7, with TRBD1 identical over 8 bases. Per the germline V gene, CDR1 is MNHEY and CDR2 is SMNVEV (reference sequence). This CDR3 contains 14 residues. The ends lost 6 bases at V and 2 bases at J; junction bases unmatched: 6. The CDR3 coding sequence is TGTGCCAGCAGGGGGACAGGTCAGACCTACGAGCAGTACTTC. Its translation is CASRGTGQTYEQYF.

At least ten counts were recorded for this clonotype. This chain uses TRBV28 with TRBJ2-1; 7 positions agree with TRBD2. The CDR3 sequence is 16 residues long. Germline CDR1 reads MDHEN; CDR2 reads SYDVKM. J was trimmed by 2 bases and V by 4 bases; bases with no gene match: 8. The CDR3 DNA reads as TGTGCCAGCAGTTCCCTAGGGGAGGGCCCCTACAATGAGCAGTTCTTC. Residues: CASSSLGEGPYNEQFF.

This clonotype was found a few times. The CDR3 nucleotides are TGTGCCTGGAGTAGTGGCGGGAGCTTTCGCACAGATACGCAGTATTTT. It translates to CAWSSGGSFRTDTQYF. This sequence joins TRBV30 and TRBJ2-3, with TRBD2 identical over 7 bases. The CDR3 totals 16 residues. CDR1 is GTSNPN, CDR2 SVGIG, per germline (reference sequence). Trimming cost V 2 bases and J 1 base; bases outside gene matches: 9.

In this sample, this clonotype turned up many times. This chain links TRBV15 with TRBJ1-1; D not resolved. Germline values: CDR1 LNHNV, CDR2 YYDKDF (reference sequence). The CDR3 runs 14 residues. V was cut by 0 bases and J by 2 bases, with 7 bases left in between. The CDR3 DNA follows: TGTGCCACCAGCAGAGATAGGGTAAACACTGAAGCTTTCTTT. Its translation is CATSRDRVNTEAFF.

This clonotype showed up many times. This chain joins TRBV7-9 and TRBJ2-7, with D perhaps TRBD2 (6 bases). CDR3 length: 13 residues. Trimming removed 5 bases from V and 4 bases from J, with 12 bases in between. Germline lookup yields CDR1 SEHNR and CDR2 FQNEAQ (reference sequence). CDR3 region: CASSPAGSYEQYF. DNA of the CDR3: TGTGCCAGCAGCCCCGCCGGGAGTTACGAGCAGTACTTC.

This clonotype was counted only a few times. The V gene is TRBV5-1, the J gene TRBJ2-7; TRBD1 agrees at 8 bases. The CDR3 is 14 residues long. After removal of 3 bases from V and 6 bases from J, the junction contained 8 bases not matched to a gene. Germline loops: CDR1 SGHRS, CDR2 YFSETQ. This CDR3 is CASSYGQGLREQYF. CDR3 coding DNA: TGCGCCAGCAGCTATGGACAGGGTTTGCGCGAGCAGTACTTC. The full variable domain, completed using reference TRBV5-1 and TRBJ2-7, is KAGVTQTPRYLIKTRGQQVTLSCSPISGHRSVSWYQQTPGQGLQFLFEYFSETQRNKGNFPGRFSGRQFSNSRSEMNVSTLELGDSALYLCASSYGQGLREQYFGPGTRLTVT.

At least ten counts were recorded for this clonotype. The CDR3 loop reads CASSLVGSGTDTQYF. CDR3 DNA sequence: TGTGCCAGCAGCTTAGTCGGCTCAGGAACAGATACGCAGTATTTT. This sequence joins TRBV11-2 and TRBJ2-3; D not certain. The CDR3 spans 15 residues. With 1 base removed from V and 3 bases from J, the gap between germline ends came to 11 bases. The V gene's germline CDR1 is SGHAT and CDR2 FQNNGV. Supplemented by reference TRBV11-2 and TRBJ2-3, the full variable domain reads EAGVAQSPRYKIIEKRQSVAFWCNPISGHATLYWYQQILGQGPKLLIQFQNNGVVDDSQLPKDRFSAERLKGVDSTLKIQPAKLEDSAVYLCASSLVGSGTDTQYFGPGTRLTVL.

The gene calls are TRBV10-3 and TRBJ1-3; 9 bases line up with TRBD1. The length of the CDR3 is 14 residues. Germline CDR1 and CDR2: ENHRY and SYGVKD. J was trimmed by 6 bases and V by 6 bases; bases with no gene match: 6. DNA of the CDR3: TGTGCCATCAGGGCATGGACAGGGGAAAACACCATATATTTT. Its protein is CAIRAWTGENTIYF.

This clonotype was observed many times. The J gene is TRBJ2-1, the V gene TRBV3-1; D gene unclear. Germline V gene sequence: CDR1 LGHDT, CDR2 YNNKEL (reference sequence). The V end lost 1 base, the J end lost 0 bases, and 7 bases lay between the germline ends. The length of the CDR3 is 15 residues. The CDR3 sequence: CASSQGPSSYNEQFF. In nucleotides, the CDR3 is TGTGCCAGCAGCCAAGGTCCTAGCTCCTACAATGAGCAGTTCTTC.

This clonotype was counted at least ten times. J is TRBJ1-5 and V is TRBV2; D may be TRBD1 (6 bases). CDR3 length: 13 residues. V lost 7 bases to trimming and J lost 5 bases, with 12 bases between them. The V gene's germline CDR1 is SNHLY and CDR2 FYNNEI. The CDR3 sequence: CASKRDMDQPQHF. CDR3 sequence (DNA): TGTGCCAGCAAACGGGACATGGATCAGCCCCAGCATTTT.